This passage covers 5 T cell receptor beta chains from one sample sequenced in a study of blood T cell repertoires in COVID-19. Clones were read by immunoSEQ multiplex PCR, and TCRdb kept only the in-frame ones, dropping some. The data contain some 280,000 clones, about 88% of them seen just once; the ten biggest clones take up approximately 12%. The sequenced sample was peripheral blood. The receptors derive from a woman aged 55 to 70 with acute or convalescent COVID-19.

CDR3 sequence (DNA): TGTGCCATCAGTGAGGGGAGGGAGAATGAAAAACTGTTTTTT. This encodes CAISEGRENEKLFF. This chain connects TRBV10-3 to TRBJ1-4, with unresolved D. The CDR3 totals 14 residues. Trimming removed 2 bases at V and 5 bases at J, with 9 bases between. Germline lookup yields CDR1 ENHRY and CDR2 SYGVKD.

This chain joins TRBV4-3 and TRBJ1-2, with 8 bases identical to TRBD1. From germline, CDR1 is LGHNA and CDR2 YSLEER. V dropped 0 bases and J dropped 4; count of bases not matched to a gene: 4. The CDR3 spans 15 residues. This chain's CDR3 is CASSQEGDRGYGYTF. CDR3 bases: TGCGCCAGCAGCCAAGAAGGAGACAGGGGCTATGGCTACACCTTC.

The CDR3 region has the DNA TGCAGCGTTGAATTAATCGGGGGACAGCAGTACTTC. Amino acid sequence: CSVELIGGQQYF. V is TRBV29-1 and J is TRBJ2-7; maybe TRBD2 (6 bases). This CDR3 has 12 residues. Germline values: CDR1 SQVTM, CDR2 ANQGSEA. V lost 2 bases and J lost 8, with 13 bases in between.

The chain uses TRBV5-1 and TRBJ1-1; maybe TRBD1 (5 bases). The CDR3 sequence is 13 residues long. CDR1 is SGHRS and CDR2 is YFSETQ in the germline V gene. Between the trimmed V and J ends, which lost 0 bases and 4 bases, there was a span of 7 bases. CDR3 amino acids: CASSLAQGTEAFF. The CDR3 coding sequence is TGCGCCAGCAGCTTGGCTCAGGGCACTGAAGCTTTCTTT.

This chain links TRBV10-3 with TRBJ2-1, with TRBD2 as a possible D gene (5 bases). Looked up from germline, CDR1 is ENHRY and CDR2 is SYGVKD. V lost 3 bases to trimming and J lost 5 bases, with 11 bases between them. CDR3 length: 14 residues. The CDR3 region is CAISDHSGNNEQFF. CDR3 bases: TGTGCCATCAGTGATCACAGCGGAAACAATGAGCAGTTCTTC.